One and the same sample provided the 27 T cell receptor beta chains below, sequenced in a study of cytomegalovirus exposure and HLA in healthy donors. The study ran its PCR with 60 Vbeta and 13 Jbeta primers. Generated by immunoSEQ multiplex PCR, the TCRdb table keeps only in-frame clones and is missing some. The record lists more than 40,000 clones, of which the ten most abundant hold 17%. Sequencing was carried out using PBMCs. These receptors were obtained from a male donor in good health and CMV-seronegative.

V gene TRBV5-5 combines with J gene TRBJ2-2; 9 bases agree with TRBD2. The CDR3 contains 15 residues. V was clipped by 1 base and J by 6 bases; unmatched bases: 4. Germline V gene lookup returns CDR1 SGHKS and CDR2 YYEKEE (reference sequence). Written as DNA, the CDR3 is TGTGCCAGCAGCTTGTTGGCTAGCGGGGCCGGGGAGCTGTTTTTT. It codes for CASSLLASGAGELFF.

J is TRBJ2-7 and V is TRBV6-5; tentatively, D is TRBD2 (6 bases). Germline values: CDR1 MNHEY, CDR2 SVGAGI. The V end lost 2 bases, the J end lost 4 bases, and 12 bases lay between the germline ends. This CDR3 has 14 amino acids. The CDR3 nucleotides are TGTGCCAGCAGTTACCGGGGGTTTACTTACGAGCAGTACTTC. Its translation: CASSYRGFTYEQYF.

V is TRBV19 and J is TRBJ2-7, with a possible D match to TRBD1 (6 bases). CDR3 length equals 13 residues. Germline V gives CDR1 LNHDA, CDR2 SQIVND (reference sequence). V lost 6 bases and J 2 bases, leaving 11 bases between the germline ends. CDR3 protein: CASSRGVTYEQYF. The CDR3 bases are TGTGCCAGTAGCAGGGGCGTAACCTACGAGCAGTACTTC.

This chain uses TRBV6-5 with TRBJ2-7, with 9 bases matching TRBD2. The CDR3 has 15 residues. Trimming cost V 7 bases and J 2 bases; bases outside gene matches: 9. CDR1 is MNHEY, CDR2 SVGAGI, per germline. The CDR3 sequence: CASTAAAGGTYEQYF. CDR3 DNA sequence: TGTGCCAGCACCGCGGCGGCGGGGGGGACCTACGAGCAGTACTTC.

The V and J genes are TRBV6-4 and TRBJ1-6; the match to TRBD1 covers 9 bases. CDR1 is MRHNA, CDR2 SNTAGT, per germline. The CDR3 has 15 amino acids. J gave up 7 bases and V 5 bases, and 6 bases lay outside the gene matches. CDR3 nucleotides: TGTGCCAGCAGTCCTTTCGGGACAGGGAATTCACCCCTCCACTTT. This translates into CASSPFGTGNSPLHF.

The chain recombines TRBV19 with TRBJ1-5; a weak D match, TRBD1 (6 bases). The germline V gene encodes CDR1 LNHDA and CDR2 SQIVND (reference sequence). This CDR3 has 12 residues. The V gene lost 7 bases and the J gene lost 5 bases, with 9 bases spanning the gap. This CDR3 reads CASTDSHQPQHF. The CDR3 DNA reads TGTGCCAGTACGGACAGCCATCAGCCCCAGCATTTT.

This chain links TRBV19 with TRBJ1-5; D gene uncertain. CDR1 is LNHDA, CDR2 SQIVND, per germline (reference sequence). CDR3 size: 14 residues. V lost 5 bases to trimming and J lost 4 bases, with 12 bases between them. Written as DNA, the CDR3 is TGTGCCAGTAGTGCAAGGACTAAAAATCAGCCCCAGCATTTT. Encoded protein: CASSARTKNQPQHF.

The gene calls are TRBV6-5 and TRBJ2-3, with TRBD1 identical over 9 bases. V gave up 6 bases and J gave up 6 bases; unmatched junction bases: 10. Germline V gene lookup returns CDR1 MNHEY and CDR2 SVGAGI. This CDR3 spans 15 amino acids. The CDR3 sequence is CASSNRGLGTDTQYF. CDR3 DNA sequence: TGTGCCAGCAGCAACAGGGGGCTAGGTACGGATACGCAGTATTTT.

The rearrangement joins TRBV27 to TRBJ2-7; the D is unclear. Between the trimmed V and J ends, which lost 0 bases and 1 base, there was a span of 10 bases. CDR3 length: 15 amino acids. Germline CDR1 and CDR2: MNHEY and SMNVEV (reference sequence). The chain's CDR3 is CASSLSVPVSYEQYF. As DNA, the CDR3 is TGTGCCAGCAGTTTATCTGTCCCCGTGTCCTACGAGCAGTACTTC.

The V call is TRBV6-4, the J call TRBJ1-2, with 7 positions matching TRBD1. In germline, CDR1 is MRHNA, CDR2 SNTAGT. The CDR3 has 14 amino acids. The V gene end was trimmed by 4 bases and the J gene end by 7 bases; junction bases not matched to a gene: 9. The CDR3 sequence: CASSADREIGGYTF. The DNA for the CDR3 is TGTGCCAGCAGTGCCGACAGGGAGATTGGTGGCTACACCTTC.

Written as DNA, the CDR3 is TGTGCCAGCAGCCTAACTAGCGGGGGAGAGACCCAGTACTTC. Protein: CASSLTSGGETQYF. This chain uses TRBV4-2 with TRBJ2-5; 11 bases align to TRBD2. Germline V CDR1 and CDR2: LGHNA, YNFKEQ. The trim removed 4 bases at V and 4 bases at J, leaving 2 bases unmatched. CDR3 length: 14 residues.

The CDR3: CASSEQGYQEKLFF. CDR3 coding DNA: TGTGCCAGCAGCGAACAGGGGTACCAGGAAAAACTGTTTTTT. V is TRBV6-1 and J is TRBJ1-4; 7 bases line up with TRBD1. Germline V CDR1 and CDR2: MNHNS, SASEGT. CDR3 length: 14 amino acids. The trim removed 6 bases at V and 8 bases at J, leaving 9 bases unmatched.

The chain uses TRBV9 and TRBJ1-4; D remains ambiguous. CDR1 is SGDLS and CDR2 is YYNGEE in the germline V gene. V gave up 2 bases and J gave up 7 bases, with 12 bases separating them. This CDR3 region has 14 residues. DNA of the CDR3: TGTGCCAGCAGCGTCCCTGGCTCGGGTGAAAAACTGTTTTTT. Translation: CASSVPGSGEKLFF.

The V call is TRBV5-1, the J call TRBJ2-7; D gene uncertain. The germline V gene has CDR1 SGHRS and CDR2 YFSETQ. This CDR3 comprises 13 residues. Trimming removed 0 bases from V and 4 bases from J, with 8 bases in between. CDR3 bases: TGCGCCAGCAGCTTGGTTGCGGAATACGAGCAGTACTTC. Translated: CASSLVAEYEQYF.

This chain joins TRBV4-3 and TRBJ2-7, with D possibly matching TRBD1 (5 bases). Trimming shortened V by 0 bases and J by 6 bases, and 12 bases separated the two germline ends. Germline V gene lookup returns CDR1 LGHNA and CDR2 YSLEER. This CDR3 has 14 amino acids. The CDR3 sequence is CASSQEQGPFEQYF. Written as DNA, the CDR3 is TGCGCCAGCAGCCAAGAGCAGGGTCCCTTCGAGCAGTACTTC.

The chain recombines TRBV18 with TRBJ2-1, with 8 bases that match TRBD2. The CDR3 length is 19 residues. Germline V gene data show CDR1 as KGHSH and CDR2 as LQKENI. Trimming took 6 bases from V and 4 from J; bases not matched to a gene: 20. The chain's CDR3 is CASSRARNSGAKHYNEQFF. The CDR3, as DNA: TGTGCCAGCTCGCGCGCTAGAAATAGCGGGGCGAAACATTACAATGAGCAGTTCTTC.

The V and J genes are TRBV6-4 and TRBJ1-2; 11 bases are a match to TRBD1. This CDR3 is 14 amino acids long. The germline V gene encodes CDR1 MRHNA and CDR2 SNTAGT. J was trimmed by 5 bases and V by 6 bases; bases with no gene match: 5. CDR3 amino acids: CASRPGQGAYGYTF. Written as DNA, the CDR3 is TGTGCCAGCAGACCTGGACAGGGGGCATATGGCTACACCTTC.

J is TRBJ1-1 and V is TRBV9; D perhaps matches TRBD1 (6 bases). Germline V CDR1 and CDR2: SGDLS, YYNGEE. V was trimmed by 0 bases and J by 1 base, leaving 13 bases between them. The CDR3 length is 16 residues. The chain's CDR3 is CASSVGGDTRNTEAFF. The CDR3 nucleotides are TGTGCCAGCAGCGTAGGTGGGGACACCAGGAACACTGAAGCTTTCTTT.

The CDR3 reads CASSLGRDRSSYEQYF. The DNA of the CDR3 is TGTGCCAGCTCACTAGGCCGGGACAGGAGCTCCTACGAGCAGTACTTC. The chain joins TRBV18 to TRBJ2-7; 8 bases fit TRBD1. The germline gives CDR1 KGHSH, CDR2 LQKENI. V shed 4 bases, J shed 0 bases, and the junction held 8 bases outside the gene matches. CDR3 size: 16 residues. Filled out from reference TRBV18 and TRBJ2-7, the complete variable domain reads NAGVMQNPRHLVRRRGQEARLRCSPMKGHSHVYWYRQLPEEGLKFMVYLQKENIIDESGMPKERFSAEFPKEGPSILRIQQVVRGDSAAYFCASSLGRDRSSYEQYFGPGTRLTVT.

The J gene is TRBJ2-7, the V gene TRBV19, with 7 positions matching TRBD1. The CDR3 is 14 residues long. Germline V CDR1 and CDR2: LNHDA, SQIVND (reference sequence). J gave up 3 bases and V 6 bases, and 8 bases lay outside the gene matches. The CDR3 reads CASSPTGFGYEQYF. DNA of the CDR3: TGTGCCAGTAGCCCGACAGGGTTTGGCTACGAGCAGTACTTC.

The CDR3 reads CASSTGTGKPQHF. The CDR3 nucleotides are TGTGCCAGCTCCACGGGGACAGGGAAGCCCCAGCATTTT. This rearrangement joins TRBV18 to TRBJ1-5; TRBD1 agrees at 9 bases. CDR3 length: 13 amino acids. CDR1 KGHSH and CDR2 LQKENI come from the germline V gene. Trimming removed 6 bases from V and 8 bases from J; junction bases left unmatched: 5.

The chain combines TRBV7-9 with TRBJ1-1; 10 nucleotides align to TRBD1. Germline CDR1 SEHNR, CDR2 FQNEAQ (reference sequence). The CDR3 consists of 16 residues. The ends lost 8 bases at V and 1 base at J; junction bases unmatched: 10. The CDR3 region has the DNA TGTGCCAGCTTTATCCGGGACAGGGGCCCGAACACTGAAGCTTTCTTT. It specifies CASFIRDRGPNTEAFF.

V usage is TRBV19 and J usage is TRBJ2-2, with 14 bases aligning to TRBD2. Germline V gene lookup returns CDR1 LNHDA and CDR2 SQIVND (reference sequence). V gave up 8 bases and J gave up 6 bases; unmatched junction bases: 8. The CDR3 is made up of 16 amino acids. In nucleotides, the CDR3 is TGTGCCAGTTCGACTAGCGGGGGGGCCGTGGCCGGGGAGCTGTTTTTT. It translates to CASSTSGGAVAGELFF.

The chain has TRBV5-6 and TRBJ1-1; no clear D gene. This CDR3 comprises 13 residues. Germline V gives CDR1 SGHDT, CDR2 YYEEEE. V dropped 1 base and J dropped 11 bases, with 15 bases sitting between them. The CDR3 region has the DNA TGTGCCAGCAGCTTGCCCCGTCTGACGGAGGCTTTCTTT. This translates into CASSLPRLTEAFF.

The chain joins TRBV5-6 to TRBJ1-1; 8 bases are shared with TRBD1. After removal of 2 bases from V and 5 bases from J, the junction contained 5 bases not matched to a gene. The length of the CDR3 is 14 residues. Looked up from germline, CDR1 is SGHDT and CDR2 is YYEEEE. DNA for the CDR3: TGTGCCAGCAGCTTCCCAGGGGGCTGGACTGAAGCTTTCTTT. Translating it yields CASSFPGGWTEAFF.

The chain carries TRBV5-6 and TRBJ2-7, with TRBD1 matching 7 bases. The germline V gene encodes CDR1 SGHDT and CDR2 YYEEEE. The CDR3 consists of 14 residues. V shed 0 bases, J shed 5 bases, and the junction held 5 bases outside the gene matches. CDR3 nucleotide sequence: TGTGCCAGCAGCTTGGGAGCCACAGGGGACGAGCAGTACTTC. Encoded protein: CASSLGATGDEQYF.

V usage is TRBV13 and J usage is TRBJ2-4; 9 nucleotides agree with TRBD2. The CDR3 runs 20 residues. V dropped 1 base and J dropped 0; count of bases not matched to a gene: 13. Per the germline V gene, CDR1 is PRHDT and CDR2 is FYEKMQ (reference sequence). The CDR3 spells CASSLEERLAGSLAKNIQYF. The CDR3 DNA reads as TGTGCCAGCAGCTTAGAGGAGCGGCTAGCGGGGTCCCTAGCCAAAAACATTCAGTACTTC.